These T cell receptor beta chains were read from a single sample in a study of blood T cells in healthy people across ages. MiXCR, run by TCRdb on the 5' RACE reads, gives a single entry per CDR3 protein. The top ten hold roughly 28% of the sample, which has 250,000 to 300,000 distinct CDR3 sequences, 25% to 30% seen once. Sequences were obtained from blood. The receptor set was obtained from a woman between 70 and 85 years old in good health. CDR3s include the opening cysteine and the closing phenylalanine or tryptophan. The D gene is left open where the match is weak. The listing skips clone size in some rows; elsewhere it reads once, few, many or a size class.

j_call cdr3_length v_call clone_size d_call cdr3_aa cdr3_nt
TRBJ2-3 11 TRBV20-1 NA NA CSARSPDTQYF TGCAGTGCTAGATCCCCAGATACGCAGTATTTT
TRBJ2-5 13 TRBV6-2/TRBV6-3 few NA CASQVRPKETQYF TGTGCCAGCCAGGTCAGACCGAAAGAGACCCAGTACTTC
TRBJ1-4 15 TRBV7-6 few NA CASSLGRRSNEKLFF TGTGCCAGCAGCTTAGGCAGGCGATCTAATGAAAAACTGTTTTTT
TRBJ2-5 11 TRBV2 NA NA CARSYQETQYF TGTGCCAGGAGTTACCAAGAGACCCAGTACTTC
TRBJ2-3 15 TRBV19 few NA CASSMTFLGRDTQYF TGTGCCAGTAGTATGACATTTCTGGGGAGAGATACGCAGTATTTT
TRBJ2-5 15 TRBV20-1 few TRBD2 CSARDSWTSWETQYF TGCAGTGCTAGAGACAGTTGGACTAGCTGGGAGACCCAGTACTTC
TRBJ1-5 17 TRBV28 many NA CASNPLARRDSNQPQHF TGTGCCAGCAACCCGTTAGCCCGGAGGGATAGCAATCAGCCCCAGCATTTT
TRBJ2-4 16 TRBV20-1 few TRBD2 CSANGLAGVSKNIQYF TGCAGTGCCAACGGACTAGCGGGAGTATCCAAAAACATTCAGTACTTC
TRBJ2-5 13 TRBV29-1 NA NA CSVPHSDQETQYF TGCAGCGTTCCCCACTCAGACCAAGAGACCCAGTACTTC
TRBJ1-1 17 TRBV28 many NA CASSPRKTSGMNTEAFF TGTGCCAGCAGTCCCCGAAAAACCTCGGGTATGAACACTGAAGCTTTCTTT
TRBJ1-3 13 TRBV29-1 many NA CSVEGYSGNTIYF TGCAGCGTTGAAGGGTACTCTGGAAACACCATATATTTT
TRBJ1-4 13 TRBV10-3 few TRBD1 CATGTGDAEKLFF TGTGCCACGGGGACAGGGGATGCTGAAAAACTGTTTTTT
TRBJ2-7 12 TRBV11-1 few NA CASSLELGEQYF TGTGCCAGCAGCTTAGAGTTGGGCGAGCAGTACTTC
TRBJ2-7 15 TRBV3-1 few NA CASSQDRGRRPEQYF TGTGCCAGCAGCCAAGATCGGGGGCGCCGGCCCGAGCAGTACTTC
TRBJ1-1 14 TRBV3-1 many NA CASSYRNMNTEAFF TGTGCCAGCAGCTACAGAAACATGAACACTGAAGCTTTCTTT
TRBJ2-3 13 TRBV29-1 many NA CSVDGDSTDTQYF TGCAGCGTTGACGGGGATAGCACAGATACGCAGTATTTT
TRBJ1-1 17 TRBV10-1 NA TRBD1 CASTENLPTGRRTEAFF TGCGCCAGCACCGAAAACCTCCCGACAGGGAGGAGGACTGAAGCTTTCTTT
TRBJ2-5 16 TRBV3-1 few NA CASSQALGNGQETQYF TGTGCCAGCAGCCAAGCCCTGGGGAACGGCCAAGAGACCCAGTACTTC
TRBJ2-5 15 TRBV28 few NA CASSLSYGTTETQYF TGTGCCAGCAGTTTATCCTACGGGACCACGGAGACCCAGTACTTC
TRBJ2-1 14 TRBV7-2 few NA CASSLGAGRNEQFF TGTGCCAGCAGCCTCGGCGCAGGGCGGAATGAGCAGTTCTTC
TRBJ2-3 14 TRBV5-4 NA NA CASRNAGDPDTQYF TGTGCCAGCAGGAACGCAGGGGACCCAGATACGCAGTATTTT
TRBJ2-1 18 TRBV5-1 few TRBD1 CASSFRAQNRGLPNEQFF TGCGCCAGCAGCTTCCGGGCCCAGAACAGGGGGTTACCCAATGAGCAGTTCTTC
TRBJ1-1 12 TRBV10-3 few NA CAISEAGGEGFF TGTGCCATCAGTGAAGCGGGGGGGGAGGGTTTCTTT
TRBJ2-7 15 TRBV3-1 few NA CASSHPGGGIYEQYF TGTGCCAGCAGCCATCCTGGAGGGGGAATCTACGAGCAGTACTTC
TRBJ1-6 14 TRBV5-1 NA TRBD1 CASSEGTVNSPLHF TGCGCCAGCAGCGAAGGGACAGTAAATTCACCCCTCCACTTT
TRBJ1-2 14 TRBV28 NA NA CASSTQGSNYGYTF TGTGCCAGCAGCACACAGGGCTCTAACTATGGCTACACCTTC
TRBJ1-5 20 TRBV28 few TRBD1 CASSHPRVQGALMTNQPQHF TGTGCCAGCAGCCATCCCCGCGTCCAGGGGGCTTTGATGACTAATCAGCCCCAGCATTTT
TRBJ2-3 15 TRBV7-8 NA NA CASSSLGLVRETQYF TGTGCCAGCAGCTCCCTGGGCTTGGTCCGGGAAACGCAGTATTTT
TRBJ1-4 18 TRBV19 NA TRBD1 CASSRGTGSLPTNEKLFF TGTGCCAGTAGTAGGGGGACAGGGTCCCTCCCAACTAATGAAAAACTGTTTTTT
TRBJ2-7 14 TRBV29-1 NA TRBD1 CSVRGTGSSYEQYF TGCAGCGTTCGCGGGACAGGATCCTCCTACGAGCAGTACTTC
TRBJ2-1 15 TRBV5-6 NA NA CASSLYGNSYNEQFF TGTGCCAGCAGCTTGTATGGGAACTCCTACAATGAGCAGTTCTTC
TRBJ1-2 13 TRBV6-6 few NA CASLYRDTYGYTF TGTGCCAGTCTTTACAGGGATACCTATGGCTACACCTTC
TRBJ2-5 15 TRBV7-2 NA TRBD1 CASSFNRGPQETQYF TGTGCCAGCAGCTTCAACAGGGGCCCCCAAGAGACCCAGTACTTC
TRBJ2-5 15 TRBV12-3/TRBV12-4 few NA CASSLWASGRETQYF TGTGCCAGCAGTTTATGGGCGAGCGGGCGAGAGACCCAGTACTTC
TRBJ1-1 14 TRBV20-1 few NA CSAFLHGVNTEAFF TGCAGTGCTTTCTTACACGGGGTGAACACTGAAGCTTTCTTT
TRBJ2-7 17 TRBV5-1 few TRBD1 CASSLASGQGYSGEQYF TGCGCCAGCAGCTTGGCGTCGGGACAGGGCTACAGCGGCGAGCAGTACTTC
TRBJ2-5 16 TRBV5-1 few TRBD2 CASSPSVTSGSETQYF TGCGCCAGCAGCCCGTCGGTGACTAGCGGTTCGGAGACCCAGTACTTC
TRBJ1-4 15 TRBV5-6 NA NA CASSLERGLGEKLFF TGTGCCAGCAGCTTGGAGCGGGGGCTGGGTGAAAAACTGTTTTTT
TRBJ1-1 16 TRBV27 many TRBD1 CASTPTGNGMNTEAFF TGTGCCAGCACCCCGACAGGGAATGGCATGAACACTGAAGCTTTCTTT
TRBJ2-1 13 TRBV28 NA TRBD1 CASLTDRYNEQFF TGTGCCAGCCTCACGGACAGGTACAATGAGCAGTTCTTC
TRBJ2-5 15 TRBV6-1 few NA CASSEPGAAQETQYF TGTGCCAGCAGTGAACCGGGGGCAGCCCAAGAGACCCAGTACTTC
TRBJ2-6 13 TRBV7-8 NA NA CASSAVGANVLTF TGTGCCAGCAGCGCAGTAGGGGCCAACGTCCTGACTTTC
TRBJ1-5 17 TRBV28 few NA CASSLYREGGGNQPQHF TGTGCCAGCAGCCTTTATAGGGAAGGGGGAGGCAATCAGCCCCAGCATTTT
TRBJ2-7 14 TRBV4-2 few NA CASSQEGGPYEQYF TGTGCCAGCAGCCAAGAGGGCGGCCCCTACGAGCAGTACTTC
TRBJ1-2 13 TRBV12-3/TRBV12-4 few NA CASSSKGSAGYTF TGTGCCAGCAGTTCGAAGGGATCGGCTGGCTACACCTTC
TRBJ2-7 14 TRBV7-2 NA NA CASSLGGSIREQYF TGTGCCAGCAGCTTAGGGGGCTCCATAAGGGAGCAGTACTTC
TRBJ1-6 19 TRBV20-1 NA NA CSASKLSWQGQTDNSPLHF TGCAGTGCTAGTAAACTCAGCTGGCAGGGGCAAACAGATAATTCACCCCTCCACTTT
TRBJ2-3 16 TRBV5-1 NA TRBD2 CASSRGAGGLTDTQYF TGCGCCAGCAGCCGAGGAGCGGGAGGTTTAACAGATACGCAGTATTTT